This passage covers 20 T cell receptor beta chains from one sample sequenced in a study of human T cells and chemical hapten exposure. TCRdb called the RACE reads again in MiXCR, with one record for every CDR3 protein. The table has approximately 110,000 distinct CDR3 sequences, roughly 9% seen once. Described time point: patch test 2, 6 weeks after DPC sensitization. This sample's treatment: therapeutic diphenylcyclopropenone sensitization with weekly scalp DPC. The sample was whole blood, taken in connection with sensitization to the hapten diphenylcyclopropenone (DPC). Receptor source: a woman in her thirties or forties with alopecia areata. Some clones in this sample may be carry-over from other donors' samples.

In its sample, this clonotype was seen many times. This sequence joins TRBV7-9 and TRBJ1-1, with D uncertain. The CDR3 has 14 residues. Deletions cut 6 bases from V and 7 bases from J, with 18 bases between. The germline gives CDR1 SEHNR, CDR2 FQNEAQ (reference sequence). DNA for the CDR3: TGTGCCAGCAGGCCCACGGAAGTCTTGGGTGAAGCTTTCTTT. Translation: CASRPTEVLGEAFF.

This clonotype was recorded many times. The chain combines TRBV29-1 with TRBJ2-1; 9 bases are a match to TRBD2. Germline CDR1 and CDR2: SQVTM and ANQGSEA. The V gene end was trimmed by 5 bases and the J gene end by 7 bases; junction bases not matched to a gene: 6. CDR3 length: 13 amino acids. In nucleotides, the CDR3 is TGCAGCGTTTGGTATAGCGGGGGTAATGAGCAGTTCTTC. Protein product: CSVWYSGGNEQFF.

V usage is TRBV29-1 and J usage is TRBJ2-7; 9 bases fit TRBD1. The CDR3 has 13 residues. Per germline, CDR1 SQVTM and CDR2 ANQGSEA. V shed 7 bases and J 4 bases; nucleotides not matched to a gene: 8. CDR3 sequence reads: CSGNRGPGYEQYF. CDR3 coding DNA: TGCAGCGGGAACAGGGGGCCAGGATACGAGCAGTACTTC.

This clonotype was seen many times. The CDR3 nucleotides are TGCGCCAGCAGTCCAATAACCTCTAGCGGGGGGCAGTTTGAGCAGTACTTC. Protein sequence: CASSPITSSGGQFEQYF. V gene TRBV4-1 combines with J gene TRBJ2-7; 11 nucleotides line up with TRBD2. CDR3 size: 17 residues. Germline V gene lookup returns CDR1 MGHRA and CDR2 YSYEKL. With 6 bases clipped from V and 7 bases from J, the junction kept 17 bases outside the gene matches.

The table lists this clonotype with many counts. V gene TRBV12-3 or TRBV12-4 combines with J gene TRBJ2-1; TRBD1 is a possible D gene (5 bases). V lost 1 base and J 0 bases, leaving 16 bases between the germline ends. There are 18 residues in the CDR3. The chain's CDR3 is CASSLGRRVEFSYNEQFF. CDR3 sequence (DNA): TGTGCCAGCAGTTTAGGACGCAGGGTTGAATTCTCCTACAATGAGCAGTTCTTC.

On this clonotype: This may stem from a read error, because a much larger clone lies one nucleotide away. This rearrangement joins TRBV29-1 to TRBJ2-3; tentatively, D is TRBD1 (5 bases). Germline CDR1 SQVTM, CDR2 ANQGSEA. This CDR3 has 13 residues. The CDR3 DNA follows: TGCAGCACACACAGGCTTAGCACAGTTACGCAGTATTTT. As protein: CSTHRLSTVTQYF.

In this sample, this clonotype turned up many times. The gene calls are TRBV28 and TRBJ1-1; no firm D call. CDR1 is MDHEN and CDR2 is SYDVKM in the germline V gene. V was clipped by 5 bases and J by 7 bases, with 11 bases between them. The CDR3 loop spans 12 amino acids. CDR3 sequence: CASSPNGDEAFF. CDR3 nucleotide sequence: TGTGCCAGCAGTCCAAACGGGGATGAAGCTTTCTTT.

The rearrangement links TRBV27 to TRBJ1-3; 7 bases are a match to TRBD1. The germline V gene has CDR1 MNHEY and CDR2 SMNVEV (reference sequence). The CDR3 length is 14 residues. With V trimmed by 3 bases and J by 4 bases, 3 bases remained unmatched. The CDR3 here is CASSFRGLGNTIYF. The CDR3 bases are TGTGCCAGCAGTTTTAGGGGGCTCGGAAACACCATATATTTT.

This clonotype has only a few counts. In nucleotides, the CDR3 is TGTGCCAGCAGCTTGGAGTTTGCGGGCAACTTCAAAAACATTCAGTACTTC. Translating gives CASSLEFAGNFKNIQYF. This sequence joins TRBV5-6 and TRBJ2-4; possibly TRBD2 for D (5 bases). The CDR3 has 17 residues. The germline V and J ends were trimmed by 0 bases and 3 bases, with 16 bases remaining between them. Per the germline V gene, CDR1 is SGHDT and CDR2 is YYEEEE.

This clonotype was observed many times. The chain carries TRBV20-1 and TRBJ2-7, with D maybe TRBD2 (6 bases). The ends were cut back, 5 bases at V and 0 bases at J, with 14 bases in the middle. Germline V lookup: CDR1 DFQATT, CDR2 SNEGSKA (reference sequence). This CDR3 region has 14 residues. This CDR3 is CSARGTGSSYEQYF. CDR3 coding DNA: TGCAGTGCTCGGGGGACTGGGAGCTCCTACGAGCAGTACTTC.

This clonotype has a handful of counts. The chain uses TRBV7-9 and TRBJ1-2; possible D gene TRBD1, 6 bases. Trimming removed 5 bases from V and 6 bases from J, with 13 bases in between. The CDR3 totals 13 residues. Germline CDR1 is SEHNR and CDR2 is FQNEAQ (reference sequence). CDR3 sequence reads: CASSRTGLDGYTF. The DNA for the CDR3 is TGTGCCAGCAGCCGAACAGGGCTGGATGGCTACACCTTC. Full variable domain (outside the CDR3, taken from reference TRBV7-9 and TRBJ1-2): DTGVSQNPRHKITKRGQNVTFRCDPISEHNRLYWYRQTLGQGPEFLTYFQNEAQLEKSRLLSDRFSAERPKGSFSTLEIQRTEQGDSAMYLCASSRTGLDGYTFGSGTRLTVV.

This clonotype was seen a few times. The gene calls are TRBV6-6 and TRBJ2-7; 9 bases map to TRBD1. J was trimmed by 5 bases and V by 6 bases; bases with no gene match: 5. The CDR3 loop spans 13 amino acids. Germline CDR1 and CDR2: MNHNY and SVGAGI (reference sequence). The CDR3: CASSGTGGNEQYF. In nucleotides, the CDR3 is TGTGCCAGCAGCGGAACAGGGGGCAACGAGCAGTACTTC.

This clonotype was recorded many times. The chain carries TRBV6-1 and TRBJ1-5; D is unresolved. The ends were cut back, 2 bases at V and 9 bases at J, with 17 bases in the middle. CDR1 is MNHNS, CDR2 SASEGT, per germline. This CDR3 spans 15 amino acids. CDR3 loop: CASSESQINARPQHF. The CDR3 nucleotides read TGTGCCAGCAGTGAATCCCAGATTAACGCCCGGCCCCAGCATTTT.

The CDR3 coding sequence is TGTGCCAGCAGTGAGGGACAGGGGCATGAGCAGTTCTTC. This encodes CASSEGQGHEQFF. This chain joins TRBV6-1 and TRBJ2-1; 10 bases are shared with TRBD1. J lost 8 bases, V lost 3 bases, and 1 base had no gene match. Germline CDR1 MNHNS, CDR2 SASEGT. This CDR3 spans 13 amino acids.

This clonotype came up many times. The chain has TRBV30 and TRBJ1-1, with D perhaps TRBD1 (6 bases). This CDR3 is built from 14 residues. Germline V CDR1 and CDR2: GTSNPN, SVGIG (reference sequence). Trimming removed 4 bases from V and 1 base from J, with 13 bases in between. This chain's CDR3 is CAWIGGQGNTEAFF. CDR3 nucleotides: TGTGCCTGGATCGGGGGGCAGGGGAACACTGAAGCTTTCTTT.

The gene calls are TRBV6-1 and TRBJ2-7; TRBD2 agrees at 8 bases. Germline CDR1 and CDR2: MNHNS and SASEGT. CDR3 length: 13 amino acids. J lost 6 bases, V lost 3 bases, and 4 bases had no gene match. The CDR3: CASSETGGIEQYF. The CDR3, as DNA: TGTGCCAGCAGTGAGACGGGGGGGATCGAGCAGTACTTC.

The chain couples TRBV11-2 to TRBJ1-2; D uncertain. V lost 0 bases and J 8 bases, leaving 10 bases between the germline ends. Per the germline V gene, CDR1 is SGHAT and CDR2 is FQNNGV. The CDR3 contains 13 residues. In nucleotides, the CDR3 is TGTGCCAGCAGCTTAGATGCATTCGGCGGCTACACCTTC. Protein: CASSLDAFGGYTF.

This clonotype occurred many times. The chain recombines TRBV20-1 with TRBJ2-1; 7 bases are shared with TRBD1. CDR3 length equals 13 residues. The germline gives CDR1 DFQATT, CDR2 SNEGSKA (reference sequence). V was pared by 6 bases and J by 8 bases, with 10 bases of the junction left unmatched. CDR3: CSAQPTGMYEQFF. The CDR3 DNA sequence: TGCAGTGCGCAACCGACAGGGATGTATGAGCAGTTCTTC.

The chain has TRBV18 and TRBJ1-5, with TRBD1 matching over 7 bases. V shed 4 bases and J 4 bases; nucleotides not matched to a gene: 10. The V gene's germline CDR1 is KGHSH and CDR2 LQKENI. The CDR3 contains 16 residues. In DNA form, the CDR3 reads TGTGCCAGCTCACTCACCGGGACAGTAAAGAATCAGCCCCAGCATTTT. Translated, it gives CASSLTGTVKNQPQHF. Drawing the rest from reference TRBV18 and TRBJ1-5, the complete variable domain is NAGVMQNPRHLVRRRGQEARLRCSPMKGHSHVYWYRQLPEEGLKFMVYLQKENIIDESGMPKERFSAEFPKEGPSILRIQQVVRGDSAAYFCASSLTGTVKNQPQHFGDGTRLSIL.

This clonotype was recorded at least ten times. V gene TRBV28 combines with J gene TRBJ2-7, with D tentatively TRBD1 (5 bases). CDR3 length equals 13 residues. V dropped 3 bases and J dropped 2 bases, with 8 bases sitting between them. CDR1 is MDHEN, CDR2 SYDVKM, per germline. Here the CDR3 reads CASSFDRAYEQYF. The CDR3, as DNA: TGTGCCAGCAGTTTCGACAGAGCCTACGAGCAGTACTTC.